This TCR beta chain was captured by sequencing in a study of tumor-infiltrating lymphocytes in primary liver carcinoma. At the level of the study: Treatment of the patients' primary liver carcinoma consisted of surgical resection. Samples had roughly 3.65 to 8 million productive TCRbeta reads, comparable between tissue types.

A constant-region primer primed TCR beta cDNA synthesis from 450 to 550 ng of total RNA. Construction of TCR beta libraries relied on three successive nested multiplex PCR rounds employing slightly modified ARM-PCR. The first two PCR rounds used TRBV1-TRBV30 forward primers with a C-beta reverse primer, around 10 cycles each. One entry per CDR3 protein results from TCRdb running MiXCR on the multiplex PCR reads. Of almost 200,000 distinct CDR3 sequences in the sample, about 61% were seen once. Study-wide results and caveats: It was in tumors, not blood, that the top-250-clone fraction was significantly higher (p = 0.039). Samples, which were bulk and unsorted, did not allow CD4+ and CD8+ repertoires to be compared.

About this clonotype itself: Antigen: not known.

Researchers drew blood RNA from unsorted whole blood and extracted germline DNA as well. Unmatched junction bases numbered 6, after V lost 6 bases and J lost 6 bases. CDR3 length: 12 residues. CDR1 is SQVTM and CDR2 is ANQGSEA in the germline V gene. Sample: peripheral blood. The chain combines TRBV29-1 with TRBJ2-3, with 7 nucleotides matching TRBD2. The TCR was taken from a woman in her fifties or sixties with primary liver carcinoma and hepatitis B virus infection. The CDR3 nucleotides are TGCAGCGTGACGACAGCGGGGGATACGCAGTATTTT. Translation: CSVTTAGDTQYF.